The T cell receptor (beta chain) under discussion was sequenced for a study of shared clonotypes between healthy human individuals. Germline assignment: CDR1 MNHNS and CDR2 SASEGT. Trimming removed 5 bases at V and 4 bases at J, with 6 bases between. The CDR3 is 11 residues long. The test was conducted at deep level. TCRdb keeps only in-frame clones here, not all; method: immunoSEQ multiplex PCR. Seen here are 300,000 to 400,000 clones, more than 60% observed once, and the top ten hold over 9.5%. This receptor was taken from a man younger than 45 in good health. Sequencing was carried out using memory CD4+ T cells sorted from blood. Subset noted: CD45RA-negative fraction. The chain employs TRBV6-1 and TRBJ2-7; possibly TRBD1 for D (6 bases). CDR3 nucleotide sequence: TGTGCCAGCAGTAGGGGGTACGAGCAGTACTTC. This encodes CASSRGYEQYF.